Listed here are 6 T cell receptor beta chains from one sample, sequenced in a study of CD8+ T cells in alopecia areata. It was cDNA, reverse transcribed from extracted RNA, that served as the sequencing template. Libraries were prepared by immunoSEQ multiplex PCR; TCRdb keeps only in-frame clonotypes and omits some of them. The table records under 300,000 clones, less than 80% of them present only once. Sequences were derived from CD4+ T cells sorted from blood, sampled at week 0. The receptors here all came from a human donor with alopecia areata.

With regard to this clone: Other nucleotide sequences in the sample specify the same CDR3. The chain employs TRBV2 and TRBJ2-3; D remains ambiguous. The CDR3 totals 10 residues. Trimming took 7 bases from V and 4 from J, leaving 3 bases between them. Per germline, CDR1 SNHLY and CDR2 FYNNEI. The CDR3 DNA sequence: TGTGCCAGCAACCCAGATACGCAGTATTTT. This translates into CASNPDTQYF.

The chain employs TRBV5-1 and TRBJ1-2, with D unresolved. Trimming took off 0 bases at V and 6 bases at J, with 15 bases between the two ends. This CDR3 comprises 15 residues. CDR1 is SGHRS, CDR2 YFSETQ, per germline. The CDR3 loop reads CASSLDLVPGDGYTF. In nucleotides, the CDR3 is TGCGCCAGCAGCTTGGATTTGGTTCCGGGAGATGGCTACACCTTC.

J is TRBJ1-1 and V is TRBV29-1, with D hard to call. Trimming left V 2 bases short and J 10 bases short, with 14 bases between. There are 12 residues in the CDR3. Germline values: CDR1 SQVTM, CDR2 ANQGSEA. The CDR3 DNA sequence: TGCAGCGTTGAATGGGCGGAGCGGGGAGCTTTCTTT. Amino acid sequence: CSVEWAERGAFF.

The genes are TRBV15 and TRBJ2-1; 10 bases fit TRBD2. The germline CDR1 and CDR2 sequences are LNHNV and YYDKDF (reference sequence). The CDR3 totals 15 residues. J gave up 7 bases and V 7 bases, and 10 bases lay outside the gene matches. CDR3 in DNA: TGTGCCACCATCAAGAGCGGGGGGGCACGGAATGAGCAGTTCTTC. It yields the protein CATIKSGGARNEQFF.

This sequence joins TRBV5-6 and TRBJ1-1; D gene uncertain. Between the trimmed V and J ends, which lost 1 base and 4 bases, there was a span of 5 bases. The CDR3 is made up of 12 amino acids. Germline lookup yields CDR1 SGHDT and CDR2 YYEEEE. Here the CDR3 reads CASSLIGTEAFF. Here the CDR3 DNA reads TGTGCCAGCAGCTTGATAGGCACTGAAGCTTTCTTT.

The J gene is TRBJ2-1, the V gene TRBV5-1, with D possibly matching TRBD2 (6 bases). Germline CDR1 reads SGHRS; CDR2 reads YFSETQ. The CDR3 contains 13 residues. V lost 2 bases and J 16 bases, leaving 19 bases between the germline ends. CDR3 nucleotides: TGCGCCAGCAGCTTAAGCCTCCTTGGGGACTTATTCTTC. As protein: CASSLSLLGDLFF.